This TCR beta chain was profiled in a study of beta chain features in type 1 diabetes. Isolated RNA was reverse transcribed in full, so expressed TCRB transcripts were sequenced. Sequencing used immunoSEQ multiplex PCR; TCRdb keeps in-frame clones, though not all of them. The sample holds 120,000 to 150,000 clones; 6.5% to 8.5% are singletons and the top ten take more than 1.1%. The CDR3 length is 16 residues. Trimming at V came to 6 bases and at J to 9 bases, leaving 9 bases not matched to a gene. Germline-derived CDR1 and CDR2 are SEHNR and FQNEAQ (reference sequence). Study outcomes and limitations: Type 1 diabetes patients showed fewer insertions and more deletions at VDJ junctions.

About this clone: Antigen unknown.

This chain uses TRBV7-9 with TRBJ2-1; TRBD2 agrees at 15 bases. Sequenced sample: central memory CD4+ T cells from blood. This clonotype was sampled from a woman aged 25 to 39 in good health. CDR3 protein: CASRKPGLAGGVEQFF. The CDR3 DNA reads as TGTGCCAGCAGGAAACCGGGACTAGCGGGAGGTGTTGAGCAGTTCTTC.